The present T cell receptor (beta chain) was sequenced within a study of CD8+CD57+ T cells in acquired aplastic anemia. Both TCR beta VDJ combination and CDR3 sequence profiling were carried out. Genomic DNA was the template for this profiling. TCRdb processed the reads anew with MiXCR; each CDR3 protein has one entry. The table includes 150,000 to 200,000 distinct CDR3 sequences, approximately 60% detected once. With 3 bases removed from V and 3 bases from J, the gap between germline ends came to 19 bases. The V gene's germline CDR1 is MDHEN and CDR2 SYDVKM. The CDR3 contains 17 residues. Material for sequencing was sorted CD4+, CD8+, or CD8+CD57+ T cells (not recorded which) from PBMCs. The rearrangement uses TRBV28 and TRBJ2-3; D may be TRBD2 (5 bases). The source is a human donor in good health. The CDR3 is CASSFRGVGVGTDTQYF. The CDR3 region has the DNA TGTGCCAGCAGTTTTCGTGGGGTGGGAGTTGGGACAGATACGCAGTATTTT.